Listed below are T cell receptor beta chains from one sample, sequenced in a study of cytomegalovirus exposure and HLA in healthy donors. Libraries were prepared by immunoSEQ multiplex PCR; TCRdb keeps only in-frame clonotypes and omits some of them. The data hold around 130,000 clones, with 60% to 85% observed a single time. The sample was PBMCs. All receptors come from a man aged 25-40 years in good health and CMV-seronegative. The CDR3 runs from the conserved cysteine through the conserved F or W. D genes are given only for firm matches. Where a row states a size, it is once, few, many or the class of an expanded clone; other rows omit it.

J | D | size | V | CDR3 | DNA
TRBJ1-5 | . | . | TRBV5-6 | CASSLTGQGQPQHF | TGTGCCAGCAGCTTGACAGGGCAGGGACAGCCCCAGCATTTT
TRBJ1-2 | . | . | TRBV5-1 | CASSLGQSYGYTF | TGCGCCAGCAGCTTGGGACAGAGCTATGGCTACACCTTC
TRBJ2-7 | . | . | TRBV4-1 | CASSQVPSNSEQYF | TGCGCCAGCAGCCAAGTCCCTAGCAACTCCGAGCAGTACTTC
TRBJ1-1 | . | . | TRBV18 | CASSPAQGRAEAFF | TGTGCCAGCTCACCTGCGCAGGGTAGGGCTGAAGCTTTCTTT
TRBJ1-1 | . | . | TRBV4-1 | CASSQDGRANTEAFF | TGCGCCAGCAGCCAAGATGGTAGAGCCAACACTGAAGCTTTCTTT
TRBJ2-7 | . | . | TRBV28 | CASSDLLRQGPYEQYF | TGTGCCAGCAGTGACCTACTAAGGCAGGGCCCCTACGAGCAGTACTTC
TRBJ2-7 | . | . | TRBV18 | CASSPGSEQYF | TGTGCCAGCTCACCAGGTAGCGAGCAGTACTTC
TRBJ2-5 | . | once | TRBV5-1 | CASSLGQPETQYF | TGCGCCAGCAGCTTGGGACAGCCAGAGACCCAGTACTTC
TRBJ1-5 | . | few | TRBV19 | CASSISMFGEPQHF | TGTGCCAGTAGTATTAGTATGTTCGGAGAGCCCCAGCATTTT
TRBJ2-1 | . | once | TRBV9 | CASSVVLSGFVNEQFF | TGTGCCAGCAGCGTAGTATTGTCAGGGTTTGTTAATGAGCAGTTCTTC
TRBJ2-1 | TRBD2 | few | TRBV28 | CASGLAGLSNEQFF | TGTGCCAGCGGACTAGCGGGTCTTTCCAATGAGCAGTTCTTC
TRBJ2-1 | TRBD1 | . | TRBV9 | CASSVGQGANEQFF | TGTGCCAGCAGCGTTGGCCAGGGGGCCAATGAGCAGTTCTTC
TRBJ2-2 | TRBD1 | . | TRBV28 | CASGNRDRETGELFF | TGTGCCAGCGGAAACCGGGACAGAGAGACCGGGGAGCTGTTTTTT
TRBJ2-1 | TRBD1 | . | TRBV7-3 | CASSWTGNNEQFF | TGTGCCAGCAGCTGGACAGGGAACAATGAGCAGTTCTTC
TRBJ2-5 | TRBD1 | . | TRBV5-6 | CASSLPQGEQYF | TGTGCCAGCAGCTTACCGCAGGGGGAGCAGTACTTC
TRBJ2-7 | . | few | TRBV1 | CTSSQLAYEQYF | TGCACCAGCAGCCAACTAGCGTACGAGCAGTACTTC
TRBJ2-1 | . | . | TRBV29-1 | CSVQQDYNEQFF | TGCAGCGTTCAGCAGGACTACAATGAGCAGTTCTTC
TRBJ2-1 | TRBD2 | . | TRBV6-5 | CASSYSPSGLNEQFF | TGTGCCAGCAGTTACTCTCCTAGCGGGCTAAATGAGCAGTTCTTC
TRBJ2-3 | TRBD2 | . | TRBV7-6 | CASSLTGGITDTQYF | TGTGCCAGCAGCTTAACGGGAGGGATCACAGATACGCAGTATTTT
TRBJ2-7 | . | . | TRBV5-1 | CASSQTSQEHFEEQYF | TGCGCCAGCAGCCAGACATCCCAAGAACATTTCGAGGAGCAGTACTTC
TRBJ1-3 | TRBD1 | . | TRBV4-1 | CASSQERNSGQSSGNTIYF | TGCGCCAGCAGCCAAGAGCGGAATTCGGGACAGAGCTCTGGAAACACCATATATTTT
TRBJ2-5 | TRBD2 | once | TRBV4-2 | CASSRTGGVQETQYF | TGTGCCAGCAGCCGGACGGGGGGGGTCCAAGAGACCCAGTACTTC
TRBJ2-7 | . | . | TRBV7-8 | CASSLGPLFYEQYF | TGTGCCAGCAGCTTAGGGCCTCTTTTCTACGAGCAGTACTTC
TRBJ2-3 | TRBD2 | . | TRBV5-1 | CASSRNSGGAEDTQYF | TGCGCCAGCAGCAGGAATAGCGGGGGGGCTGAAGATACGCAGTATTTT
TRBJ2-7 | . | . | TRBV6-5 | CASTNPAGYEQYF | TGTGCCAGCACTAACCCCGCCGGTTACGAGCAGTACTTC
TRBJ1-2 | . | few | TRBV27 | CASRDRNANYGYTF | TGTGCCAGCAGGGACAGAAACGCTAACTATGGCTACACCTTC
TRBJ1-1 | . | . | TRBV6-1 | CASSERREKEAFF | TGTGCCAGCAGTGAGAGACGGGAAAAAGAAGCTTTCTTT
TRBJ2-2 | . | . | TRBV9 | CASSFGLPTGELFF | TGTGCCAGCAGCTTCGGACTTCCCACCGGGGAGCTGTTTTTT
TRBJ2-5 | . | . | TRBV29-1 | CSSDSGTRIDTQYF | TGCAGCTCAGATTCCGGGACACGGATAGACACCCAGTACTTC
TRBJ2-1 | TRBD2 | . | TRBV7-9 | CASSSTAMGLAPNNEQFF | TGTGCCAGCAGCTCTACGGCGATGGGACTAGCGCCCAACAATGAGCAGTTCTTC